This T cell receptor (beta chain) appears in the sequencing data of a study of vaccination and CD4 T cells after COVID-19. V was cut by 0 bases and J by 5 bases, with 8 bases left in between. CDR1 and CDR2 from the germline V gene are ENHRY and SYGVKD. The CDR3 is 15 amino acids. This clonotype was seen a handful of times. Time point meaning: late sampling 161 to 241 days after vaccination in three convalescent patients. One entry per CDR3 protein results from TCRdb running MiXCR on the PCR reads. Counted here are 26,000 or so distinct CDR3 sequences, roughly 45% occurring once; the ten biggest clones make up under 6.5%.

The sample here was CD4+ T cells from blood, taken about 7 months after SARS-CoV-2 vaccination. The J gene is TRBJ1-6, the V gene TRBV10-3, with D tentatively TRBD1 (6 bases). This receptor was taken from a human donor who had recovered from COVID-19. CDR3: CAISESGGDNSPLHF. CDR3 sequence (DNA): TGTGCCATCAGTGAGTCAGGGGGAGATAATTCACCCCTCCACTTT.